This T cell receptor beta chain was profiled in a study of cytomegalovirus exposure and HLA in healthy donors. Findings of the study overall: Three of the chains that were CMV-associated were confirmed in vitro to be specific for CMV antigens. According to a later analysis, TCR clusters from the first cohort tended to co-occur in the 120 or so validation repertoires. Rarity characterized most TCR sequences, yet some public TCRs appeared in many donors.

Assay used: immunoSEQ multiplex PCR; TCRdb lists only in-frame clones, some missing. Counted here are about 200,000 clones, 84% occurring once; the ten biggest clones make up 13%. Notes on this clone: No antigen is known for it.

The receptor was derived from a woman aged 30 to 39 in good health and CMV-seropositive. Sequencing used PBMCs.

CDR3 region: CASNLMGPNTGELFF. CDR3 coding DNA: TGTGCCAGCAATCTCATGGGGCCGAACACCGGGGAGCTGTTTTTT. The chain employs TRBV27 and TRBJ2-2, with D maybe TRBD1 (5 bases). The germline V gene encodes CDR1 MNHEY and CDR2 SMNVEV (reference sequence). The ends were cut back, 7 bases at V and 0 bases at J, with 12 bases in the middle. CDR3 length: 15 residues.